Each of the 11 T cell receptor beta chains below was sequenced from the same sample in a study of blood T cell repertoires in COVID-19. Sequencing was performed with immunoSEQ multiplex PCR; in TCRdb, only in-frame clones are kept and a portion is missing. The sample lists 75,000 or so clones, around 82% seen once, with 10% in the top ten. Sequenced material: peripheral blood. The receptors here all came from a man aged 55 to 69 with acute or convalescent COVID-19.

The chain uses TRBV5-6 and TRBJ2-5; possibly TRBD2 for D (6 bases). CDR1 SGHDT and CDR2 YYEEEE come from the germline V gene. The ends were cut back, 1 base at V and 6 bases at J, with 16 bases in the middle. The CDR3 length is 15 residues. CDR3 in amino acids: CASSLSTAGRQTQYF. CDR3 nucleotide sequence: TGTGCCAGCAGCTTGTCCACAGCGGGCCGGCAGACCCAGTACTTC. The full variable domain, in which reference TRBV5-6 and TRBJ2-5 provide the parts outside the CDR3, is DAGVTQSPTHLIKTRGQQVTLRCSPKSGHDTVSWYQQALGQGPQFIFQYYEEEERQRGNFPDRFSGHQFPNYSSELNVNALLLGDSALYLCASSLSTAGRQTQYFGPGTRLLVL.

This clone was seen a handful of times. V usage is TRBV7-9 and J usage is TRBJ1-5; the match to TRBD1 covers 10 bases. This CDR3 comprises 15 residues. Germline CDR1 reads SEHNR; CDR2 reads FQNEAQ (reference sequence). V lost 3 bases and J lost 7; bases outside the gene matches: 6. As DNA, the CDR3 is TGTGCCAGCAGCTTGGGGACAGGGGAGAACCAGCCCCAGCATTTT. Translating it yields CASSLGTGENQPQHF.

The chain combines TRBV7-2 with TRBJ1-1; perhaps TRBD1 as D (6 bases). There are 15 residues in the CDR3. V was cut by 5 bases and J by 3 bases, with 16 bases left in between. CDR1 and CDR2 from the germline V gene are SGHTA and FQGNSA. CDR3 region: CASSPYRGGDTEAFF. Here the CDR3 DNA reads TGTGCCAGCAGCCCTTACCGAGGGGGGGACACTGAAGCTTTCTTT.

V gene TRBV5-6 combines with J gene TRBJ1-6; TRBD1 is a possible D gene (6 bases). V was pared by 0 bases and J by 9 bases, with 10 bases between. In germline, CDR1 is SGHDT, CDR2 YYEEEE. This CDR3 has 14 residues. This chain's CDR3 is CASSLGSRGSPLHF. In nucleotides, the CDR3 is TGTGCCAGCAGCTTGGGGTCCAGGGGTTCACCCCTCCACTTT.

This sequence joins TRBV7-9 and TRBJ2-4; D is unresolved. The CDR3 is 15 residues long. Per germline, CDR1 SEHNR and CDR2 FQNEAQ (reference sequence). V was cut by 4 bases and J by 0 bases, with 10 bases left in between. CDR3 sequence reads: CASSSYNLAKNIQYF. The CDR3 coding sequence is TGTGCCAGCAGCTCCTATAACTTAGCCAAAAACATTCAGTACTTC.

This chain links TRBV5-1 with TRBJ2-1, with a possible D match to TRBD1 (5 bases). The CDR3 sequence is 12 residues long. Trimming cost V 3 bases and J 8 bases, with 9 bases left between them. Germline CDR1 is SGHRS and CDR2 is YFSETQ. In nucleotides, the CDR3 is TGCGCCAGCAGCTACCAGGGCGATGAGCAGTTCTTC. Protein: CASSYQGDEQFF.

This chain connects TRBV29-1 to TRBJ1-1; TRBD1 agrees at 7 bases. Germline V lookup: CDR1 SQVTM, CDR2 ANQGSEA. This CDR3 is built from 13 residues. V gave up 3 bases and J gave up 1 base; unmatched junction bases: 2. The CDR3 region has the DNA TGCAGCGTTGAGGACAGGACGAACACTGAAGCTTTCTTT. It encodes CSVEDRTNTEAFF. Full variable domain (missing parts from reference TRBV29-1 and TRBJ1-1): SAVISQKPSRDICQRGTSLTIQCQVDSQVTMMFWYRQQPGQSLTLIATANQGSEATYESGFVIDKFPISRPNLTFSTLTVSNMSPEDSSIYLCSVEDRTNTEAFFGQGTRLTVV.

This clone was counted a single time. CDR3 loop: CASSSSVGAFF. As DNA, the CDR3 is TGTGCCAGCAGCTCGTCGGTTGGAGCTTTCTTT. The chain joins TRBV5-6 to TRBJ1-1; D not certain. The CDR3 has 11 residues. Germline CDR1 and CDR2: SGHDT and YYEEEE. V shed 3 bases and J shed 10 bases, with 10 bases lying between them.

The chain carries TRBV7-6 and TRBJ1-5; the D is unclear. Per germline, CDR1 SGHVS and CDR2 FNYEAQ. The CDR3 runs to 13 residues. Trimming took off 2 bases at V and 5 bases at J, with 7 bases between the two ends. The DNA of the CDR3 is TGTGCCAGCAGCTTATCCCCGGATCAGCCCCAGCATTTT. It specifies CASSLSPDQPQHF.

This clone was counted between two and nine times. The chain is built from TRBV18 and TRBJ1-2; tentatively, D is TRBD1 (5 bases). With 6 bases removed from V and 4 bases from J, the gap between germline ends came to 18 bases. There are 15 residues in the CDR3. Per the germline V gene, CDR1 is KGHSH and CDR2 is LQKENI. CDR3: CASSPPGGLSYGYTF. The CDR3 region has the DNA TGTGCCAGCTCTCCCCCCGGGGGTCTATCCTATGGCTACACCTTC.

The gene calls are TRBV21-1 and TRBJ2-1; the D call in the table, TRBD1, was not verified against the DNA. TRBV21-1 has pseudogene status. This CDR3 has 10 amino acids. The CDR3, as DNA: TGTGCCAGCACAGGCAATGAGCAGTTCTTC. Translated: CASTGNEQFF.